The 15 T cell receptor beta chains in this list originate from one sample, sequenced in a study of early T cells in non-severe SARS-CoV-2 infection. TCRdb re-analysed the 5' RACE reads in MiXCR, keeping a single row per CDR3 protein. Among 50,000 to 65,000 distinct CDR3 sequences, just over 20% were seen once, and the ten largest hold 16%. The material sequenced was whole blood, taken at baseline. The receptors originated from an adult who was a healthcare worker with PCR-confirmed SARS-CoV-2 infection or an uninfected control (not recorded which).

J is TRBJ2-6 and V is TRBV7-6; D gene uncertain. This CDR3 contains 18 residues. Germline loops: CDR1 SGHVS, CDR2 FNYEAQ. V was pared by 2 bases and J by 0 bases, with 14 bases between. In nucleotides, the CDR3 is TGTGCCAGCAGCTTACAGGCAGCAACATTCTCTGGGGCCAACGTCCTGACTTTC. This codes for CASSLQAATFSGANVLTF. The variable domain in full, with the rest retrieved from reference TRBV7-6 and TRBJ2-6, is GAGVSQSPRYKVTKRGQDVALRCDPISGHVSLYWYRQALGQGPEFLTYFNYEAQQDKSGLPNDRFSAERPEGSISTLTIQRTEQRDSAMYRCASSLQAATFSGANVLTFGAGSRLTVL.

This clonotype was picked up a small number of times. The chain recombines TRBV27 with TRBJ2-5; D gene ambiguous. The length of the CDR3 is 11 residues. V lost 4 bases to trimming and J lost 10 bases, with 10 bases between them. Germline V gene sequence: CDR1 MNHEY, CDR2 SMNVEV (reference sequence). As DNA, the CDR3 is TGTGCCAGCAGTTCCGGTGGGTTCCAGTACTTC. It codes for CASSSGGFQYF.

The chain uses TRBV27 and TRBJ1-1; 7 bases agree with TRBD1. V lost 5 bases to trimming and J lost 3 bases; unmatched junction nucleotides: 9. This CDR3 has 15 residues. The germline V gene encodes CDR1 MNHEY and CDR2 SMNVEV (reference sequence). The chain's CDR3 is CASSPDREGYTEAFF. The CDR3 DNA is TGTGCCAGCAGTCCCGACAGGGAAGGGTACACTGAAGCTTTCTTT.

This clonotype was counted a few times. The CDR3 region has the DNA TGTGCTAGTGCCTTCGACCCGGGGTATAATACTGAAGCTTTCTTT. Its translation is CASAFDPGYNTEAFF. The rearrangement joins TRBV12-5 to TRBJ1-1; D is unresolved. The ends were cut back, 7 bases at V and 5 bases at J, with 20 bases in the middle. The length of the CDR3 is 15 residues. Germline V gives CDR1 LGHNT, CDR2 FRNRAP.

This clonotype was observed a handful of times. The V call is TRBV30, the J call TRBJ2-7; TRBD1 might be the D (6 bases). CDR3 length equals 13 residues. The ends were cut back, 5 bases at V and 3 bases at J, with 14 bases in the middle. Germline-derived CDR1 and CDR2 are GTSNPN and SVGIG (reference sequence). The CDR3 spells CAWEAGTSYEQYF. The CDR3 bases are TGTGCCTGGGAAGCCGGGACAAGCTACGAGCAGTACTTC.

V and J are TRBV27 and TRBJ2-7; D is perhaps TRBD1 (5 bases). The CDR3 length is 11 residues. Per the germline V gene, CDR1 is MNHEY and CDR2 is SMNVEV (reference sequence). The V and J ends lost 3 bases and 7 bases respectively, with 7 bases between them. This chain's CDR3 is CASSFDREQYF. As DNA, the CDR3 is TGTGCCAGCAGTTTTGACAGAGAGCAGTACTTC.

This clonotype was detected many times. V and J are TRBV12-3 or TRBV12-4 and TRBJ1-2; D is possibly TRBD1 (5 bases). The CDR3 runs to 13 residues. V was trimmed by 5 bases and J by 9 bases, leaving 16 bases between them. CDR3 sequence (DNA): TGTGCCAGCAGTATGGGACGAATGATCAGCTACACCTTC. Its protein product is CASSMGRMISYTF.

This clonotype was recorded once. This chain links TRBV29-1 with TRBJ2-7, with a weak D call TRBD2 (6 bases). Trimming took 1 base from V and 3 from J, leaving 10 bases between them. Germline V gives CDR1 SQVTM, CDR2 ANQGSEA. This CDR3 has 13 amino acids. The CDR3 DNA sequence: TGCAGCGTTGAAGGGATGGGGGGCTACGAGCAGTACTTC. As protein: CSVEGMGGYEQYF.

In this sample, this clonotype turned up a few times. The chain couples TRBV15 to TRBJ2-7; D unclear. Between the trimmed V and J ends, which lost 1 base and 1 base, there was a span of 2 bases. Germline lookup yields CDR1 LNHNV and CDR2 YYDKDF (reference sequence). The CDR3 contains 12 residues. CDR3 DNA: TGTGCCACCAGCAGAGGTTCCTACGAGCAGTACTTC. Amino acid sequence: CATSRGSYEQYF.

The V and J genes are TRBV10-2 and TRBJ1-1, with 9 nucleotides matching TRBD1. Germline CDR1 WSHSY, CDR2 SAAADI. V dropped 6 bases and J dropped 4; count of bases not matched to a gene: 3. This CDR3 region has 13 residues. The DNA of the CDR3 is TGCGCCAGCAGCCAGGACAGGGGCACTGAAGCTTTCTTT. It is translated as CASSQDRGTEAFF.

The DNA for the CDR3 is TGTGCCACCAGTGATTCGGGGGGGGCTAGAGATACGCAGTATTTT. It is translated as CATSDSGGARDTQYF. The chain couples TRBV24-1 to TRBJ2-3, with 8 bases fitting TRBD2. CDR1 and CDR2 from the germline V gene are KGHDR and SFDVKD. J was trimmed by 5 bases and V by 2 bases; bases with no gene match: 5. This CDR3 has 15 amino acids.

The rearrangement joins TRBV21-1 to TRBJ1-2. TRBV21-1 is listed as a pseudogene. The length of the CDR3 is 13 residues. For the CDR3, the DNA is TGTGCCAGCAGCAACCCCAGAACGAATGGCTACACCTTC. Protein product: CASSNPRTNGYTF.

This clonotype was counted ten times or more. CDR3 residues: CASSGTAYEQYF. The CDR3 DNA is TGTGCCAGCAGCGGGACAGCCTACGAGCAGTACTTC. The genes are TRBV7-9 and TRBJ2-7; the match to TRBD1 covers 7 bases. After removal of 5 bases from V and 2 bases from J, the junction contained 0 bases not matched to a gene. The CDR3 has 12 residues. Germline CDR1 SEHNR, CDR2 FQNEAQ (reference sequence). Filled out from reference TRBV7-9 and TRBJ2-7, the complete variable domain reads DTGVSQNPRHKITKRGQNVTFRCDPISEHNRLYWYRQTLGQGPEFLTYFQNEAQLEKSRLLSDRFSAERPKGSFSTLEIQRTEQGDSAMYLCASSGTAYEQYFGPGTRLTVT.

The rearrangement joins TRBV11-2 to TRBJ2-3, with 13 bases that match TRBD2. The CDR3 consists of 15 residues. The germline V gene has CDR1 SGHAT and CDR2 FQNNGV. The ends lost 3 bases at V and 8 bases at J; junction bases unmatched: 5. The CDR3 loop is CASSLGTSGVGTQYF. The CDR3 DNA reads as TGTGCCAGCAGCTTGGGGACTAGCGGGGTTGGTACGCAGTATTTT.

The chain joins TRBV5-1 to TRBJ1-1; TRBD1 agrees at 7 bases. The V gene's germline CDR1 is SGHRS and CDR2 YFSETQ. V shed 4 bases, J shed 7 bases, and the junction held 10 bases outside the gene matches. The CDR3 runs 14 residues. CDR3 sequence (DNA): TGCGCCAGCAGCACTGCCCAGGGGGAAGGTGAAGCTTTCTTT. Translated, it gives CASSTAQGEGEAFF.